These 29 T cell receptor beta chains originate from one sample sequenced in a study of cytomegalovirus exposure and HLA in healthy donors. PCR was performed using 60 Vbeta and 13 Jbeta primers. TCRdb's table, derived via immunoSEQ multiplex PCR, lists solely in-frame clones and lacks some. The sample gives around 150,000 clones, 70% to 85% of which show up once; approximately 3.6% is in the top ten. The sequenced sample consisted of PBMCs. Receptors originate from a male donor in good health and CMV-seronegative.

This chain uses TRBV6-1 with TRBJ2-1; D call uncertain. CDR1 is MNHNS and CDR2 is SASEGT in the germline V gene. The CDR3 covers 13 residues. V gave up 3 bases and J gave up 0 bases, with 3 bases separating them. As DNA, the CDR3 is TGTGCCAGCAGTGAGAGCTCCTACAATGAGCAGTTCTTC. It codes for CASSESSYNEQFF.

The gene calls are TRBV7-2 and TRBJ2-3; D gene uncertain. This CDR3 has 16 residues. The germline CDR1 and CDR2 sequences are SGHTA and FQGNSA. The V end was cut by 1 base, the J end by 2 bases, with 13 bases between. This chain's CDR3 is CASSLGQSVATDTQYF. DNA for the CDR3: TGTGCCAGCAGCTTAGGGCAGTCGGTAGCCACAGATACGCAGTATTTT. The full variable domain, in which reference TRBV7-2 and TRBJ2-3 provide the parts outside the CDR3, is GAGVSQSPSNKVTEKGKDVELRCDPISGHTALYWYRQSLGQGLEFLIYFQGNSAPDKSGLPSDRFSAERTGGSVSTLTIQRTQQEDSAVYLCASSLGQSVATDTQYFGPGTRLTVL.

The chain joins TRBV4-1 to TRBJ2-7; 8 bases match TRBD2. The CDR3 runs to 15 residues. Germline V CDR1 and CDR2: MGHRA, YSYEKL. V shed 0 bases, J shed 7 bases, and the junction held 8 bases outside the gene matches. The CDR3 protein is CASSQEGLDFWEQYF. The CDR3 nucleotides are TGCGCCAGCAGCCAAGAGGGACTAGACTTTTGGGAGCAGTACTTC.

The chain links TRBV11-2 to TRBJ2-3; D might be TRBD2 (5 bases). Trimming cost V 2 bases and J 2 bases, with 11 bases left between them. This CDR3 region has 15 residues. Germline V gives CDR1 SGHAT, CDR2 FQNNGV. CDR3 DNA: TGTGCCAGCAGCTTAAGTACGGGGTTCACAGATACGCAGTATTTT. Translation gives CASSLSTGFTDTQYF.

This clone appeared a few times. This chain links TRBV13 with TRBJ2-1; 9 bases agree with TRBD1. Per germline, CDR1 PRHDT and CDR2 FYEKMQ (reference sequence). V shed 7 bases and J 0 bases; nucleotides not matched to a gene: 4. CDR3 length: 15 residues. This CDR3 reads CASNTQGASYNEQFF. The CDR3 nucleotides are TGTGCCAGCAACACACAGGGGGCCTCCTACAATGAGCAGTTCTTC.

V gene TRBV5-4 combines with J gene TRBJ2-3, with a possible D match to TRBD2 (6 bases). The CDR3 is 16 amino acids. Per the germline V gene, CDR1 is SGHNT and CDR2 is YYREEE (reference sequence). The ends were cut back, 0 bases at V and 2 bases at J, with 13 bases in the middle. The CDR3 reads CASSLGAGPNTDTQYF. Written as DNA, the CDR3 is TGTGCCAGCAGCTTGGGGGCGGGGCCGAACACAGATACGCAGTATTTT.

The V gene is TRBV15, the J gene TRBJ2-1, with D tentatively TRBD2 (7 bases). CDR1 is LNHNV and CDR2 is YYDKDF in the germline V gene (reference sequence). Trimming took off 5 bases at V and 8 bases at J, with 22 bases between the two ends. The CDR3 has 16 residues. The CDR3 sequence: CATSEGLGGPVDEQFF. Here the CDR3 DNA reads TGTGCCACCAGCGAGGGATTGGGGGGGCCAGTCGATGAGCAGTTCTTC.

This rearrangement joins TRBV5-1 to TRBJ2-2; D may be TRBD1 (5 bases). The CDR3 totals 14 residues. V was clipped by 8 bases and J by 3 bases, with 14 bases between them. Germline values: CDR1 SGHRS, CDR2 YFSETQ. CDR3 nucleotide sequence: TGCGCCAGTAGGGGTCTGACCGACACCGGGGAGCTGTTTTTT. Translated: CASRGLTDTGELFF.

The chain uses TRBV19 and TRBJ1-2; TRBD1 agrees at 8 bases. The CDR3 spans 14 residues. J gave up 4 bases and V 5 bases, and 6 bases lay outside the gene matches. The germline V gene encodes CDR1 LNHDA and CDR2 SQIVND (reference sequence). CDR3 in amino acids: CASSAGTGPYGYTF. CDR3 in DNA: TGTGCCAGTAGTGCCGGGACAGGACCCTATGGCTACACCTTC. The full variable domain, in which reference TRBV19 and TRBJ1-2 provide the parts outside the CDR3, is DGGITQSPKYLFRKEGQNVTLSCEQNLNHDAMYWYRQDPGQGLRLIYYSQIVNDFQKGDIAEGYSVSREKKESFPLTVTSAQKNPTAFYLCASSAGTGPYGYTFGSGTRLTVV.

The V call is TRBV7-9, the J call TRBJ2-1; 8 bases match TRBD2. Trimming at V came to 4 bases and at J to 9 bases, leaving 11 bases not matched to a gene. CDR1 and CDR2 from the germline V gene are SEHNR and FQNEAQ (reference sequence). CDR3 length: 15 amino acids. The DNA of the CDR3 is TGTGCCAGCAGCTCGACTAGCGTTTTCAAGGGTGAGCAGTTCTTC. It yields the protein CASSSTSVFKGEQFF.

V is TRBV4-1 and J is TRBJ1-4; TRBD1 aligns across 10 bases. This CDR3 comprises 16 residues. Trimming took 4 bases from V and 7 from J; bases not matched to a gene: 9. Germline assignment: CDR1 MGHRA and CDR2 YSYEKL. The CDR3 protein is CASSRGVTGGIEKLFF. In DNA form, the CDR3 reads TGCGCCAGCAGCCGTGGGGTGACAGGGGGCATTGAAAAACTGTTTTTT.

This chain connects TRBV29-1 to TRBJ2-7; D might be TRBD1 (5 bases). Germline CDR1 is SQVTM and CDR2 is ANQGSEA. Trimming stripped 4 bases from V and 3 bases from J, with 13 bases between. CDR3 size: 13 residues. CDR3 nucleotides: TGCAGCGTTGCCCCGGACACAAACTACGAGCAGTACTTC. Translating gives CSVAPDTNYEQYF.

The CDR3 loop is CASSETQGPDTQYF. In DNA form, the CDR3 reads TGTGCCAGCAGTGAGACACAGGGGCCAGATACGCAGTATTTT. The rearrangement links TRBV6-4 to TRBJ2-3; 7 bases align to TRBD1. CDR1 is MRHNA and CDR2 is SNTAGT in the germline V gene. The CDR3 extends over 14 amino acids. With 3 bases clipped from V and 4 bases from J, the junction kept 4 bases outside the gene matches.

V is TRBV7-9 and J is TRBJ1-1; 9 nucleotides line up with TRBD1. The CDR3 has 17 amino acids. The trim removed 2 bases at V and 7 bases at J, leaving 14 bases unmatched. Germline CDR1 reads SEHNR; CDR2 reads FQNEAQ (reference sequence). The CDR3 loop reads CASSLPRDRERGDEAFF. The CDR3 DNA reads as TGTGCCAGCAGCTTACCTCGGGACAGGGAAAGGGGGGATGAAGCTTTCTTT. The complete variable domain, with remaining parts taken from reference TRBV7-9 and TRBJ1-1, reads DTGVSQNPRHKITKRGQNVTFRCDPISEHNRLYWYRQTLGQGPEFLTYFQNEAQLEKSRLLSDRFSAERPKGSFSTLEIQRTEQGDSAMYLCASSLPRDRERGDEAFFGQGTRLTVV.

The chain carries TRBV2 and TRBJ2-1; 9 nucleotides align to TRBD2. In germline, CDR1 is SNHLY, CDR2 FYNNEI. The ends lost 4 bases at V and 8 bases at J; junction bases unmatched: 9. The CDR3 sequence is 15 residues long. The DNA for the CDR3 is TGTGCCAGCAGTGGGGGGCGGGGGGGCCGATATGAGCAGTTCTTC. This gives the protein CASSGGRGGRYEQFF. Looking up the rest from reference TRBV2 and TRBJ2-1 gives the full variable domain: EPEVTQTPSHQVTQMGQEVILRCVPISNHLYFYWYRQILGQKVEFLVSFYNNEISEKSEIFDDQFSVERPDGSNFTLKIRSTKLEDSAMYFCASSGGRGGRYEQFFGPGTRLTVL.

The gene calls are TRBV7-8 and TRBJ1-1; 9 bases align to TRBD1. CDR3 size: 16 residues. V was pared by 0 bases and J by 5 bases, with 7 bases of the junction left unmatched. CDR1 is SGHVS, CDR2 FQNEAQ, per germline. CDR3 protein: CASSLAAGQGATEAFF. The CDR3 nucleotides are TGTGCCAGCAGCTTAGCAGCGGGACAGGGTGCTACTGAAGCTTTCTTT.

For the CDR3, the DNA is TGTGCCGGTTCCCCGGGATCCCCTCGGGAGACCCAGTACTTC. It is translated as CAGSPGSPRETQYF. The chain couples TRBV2 to TRBJ2-5, with TRBD2 as a possible D gene (5 bases). The V gene lost 11 bases and the J gene lost 5 bases, with 21 bases spanning the gap. CDR3 length: 14 amino acids. Germline CDR1 and CDR2: SNHLY and FYNNEI.

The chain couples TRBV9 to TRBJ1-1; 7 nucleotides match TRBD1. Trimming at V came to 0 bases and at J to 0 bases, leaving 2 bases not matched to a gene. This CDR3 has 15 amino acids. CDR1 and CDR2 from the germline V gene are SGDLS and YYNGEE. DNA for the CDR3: TGTGCCAGCAGCGTAGGAGGGGGCATGAACACTGAAGCTTTCTTT. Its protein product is CASSVGGGMNTEAFF.

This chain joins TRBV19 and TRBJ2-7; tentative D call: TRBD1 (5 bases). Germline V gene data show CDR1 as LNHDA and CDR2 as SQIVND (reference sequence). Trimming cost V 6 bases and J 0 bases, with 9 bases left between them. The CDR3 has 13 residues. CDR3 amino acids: CASRKQASYEQYF. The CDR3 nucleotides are TGTGCCAGTAGAAAACAGGCCTCCTACGAGCAGTACTTC.

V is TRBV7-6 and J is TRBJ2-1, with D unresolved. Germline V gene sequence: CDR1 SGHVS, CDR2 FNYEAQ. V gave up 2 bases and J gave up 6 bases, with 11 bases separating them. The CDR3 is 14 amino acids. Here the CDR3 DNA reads TGTGCCAGCAGCTTACAAATACTTGGCAATGAGCAGTTCTTC. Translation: CASSLQILGNEQFF. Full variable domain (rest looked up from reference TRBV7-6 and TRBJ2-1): GAGVSQSPRYKVTKRGQDVALRCDPISGHVSLYWYRQALGQGPEFLTYFNYEAQQDKSGLPNDRFSAERPEGSISTLTIQRTEQRDSAMYRCASSLQILGNEQFFGPGTRLTVL.

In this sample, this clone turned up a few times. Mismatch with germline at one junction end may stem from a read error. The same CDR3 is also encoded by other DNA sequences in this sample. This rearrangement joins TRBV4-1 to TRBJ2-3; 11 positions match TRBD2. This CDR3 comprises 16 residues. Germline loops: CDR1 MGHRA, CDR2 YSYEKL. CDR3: CASSQDVAGGPDTQYF. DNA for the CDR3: TGTGCCAGCAGCCAAGACGTAGCGGGGGGGCCGGATACGCAGTATTTT.

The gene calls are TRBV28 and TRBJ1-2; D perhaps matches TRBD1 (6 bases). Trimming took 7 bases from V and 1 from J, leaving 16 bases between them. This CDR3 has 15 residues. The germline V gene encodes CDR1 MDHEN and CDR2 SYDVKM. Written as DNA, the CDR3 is TGTGCCAGCACCTATTGGGACATGAATAACTATGGCTACACCTTC. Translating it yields CASTYWDMNNYGYTF.

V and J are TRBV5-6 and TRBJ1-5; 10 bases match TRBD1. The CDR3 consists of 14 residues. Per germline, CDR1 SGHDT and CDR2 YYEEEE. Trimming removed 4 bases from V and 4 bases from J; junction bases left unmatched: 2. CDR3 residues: CASSPGQGNQPQHF. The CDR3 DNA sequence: TGTGCCAGCAGCCCGGGACAGGGGAATCAGCCCCAGCATTTT.

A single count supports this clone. The CDR3 here is CASSVVGRGKETQYF. CDR3 DNA: TGTGCCAGCAGCGTAGTGGGCAGGGGGAAAGAGACCCAGTACTTC. The J gene is TRBJ2-5, the V gene TRBV9, with 7 nucleotides matching TRBD1. CDR3 length: 15 residues. Trimming at V came to 0 bases and at J to 3 bases, leaving 5 bases not matched to a gene. Germline lookup yields CDR1 SGDLS and CDR2 YYNGEE. Based on the CDR3 plus reference TRBV9 and TRBJ2-5, the full variable domain is DSGVTQTPKHLITATGQRVTLRCSPRSGDLSVYWYQQSLDQGLQFLIQYYNGEERAKGNILERFSAQQFPDLHSELNLSSLELGDSALYFCASSVVGRGKETQYFGPGTRLLVL.

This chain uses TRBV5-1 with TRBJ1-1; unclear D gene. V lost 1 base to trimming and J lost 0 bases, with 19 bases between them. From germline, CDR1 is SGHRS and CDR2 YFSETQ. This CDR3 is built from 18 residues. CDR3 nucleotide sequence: TGCGCCAGCAGCTTGAGATCAGGAACATACCTTATGAACACTGAAGCTTTCTTT. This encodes CASSLRSGTYLMNTEAFF.

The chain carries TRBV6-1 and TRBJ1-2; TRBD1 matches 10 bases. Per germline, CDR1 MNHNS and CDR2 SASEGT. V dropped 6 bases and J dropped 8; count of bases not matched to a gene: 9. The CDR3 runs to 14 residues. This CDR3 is CASRDRDRGKGYTF. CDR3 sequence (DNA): TGTGCCAGCAGGGACCGGGACAGGGGAAAGGGCTACACCTTC.

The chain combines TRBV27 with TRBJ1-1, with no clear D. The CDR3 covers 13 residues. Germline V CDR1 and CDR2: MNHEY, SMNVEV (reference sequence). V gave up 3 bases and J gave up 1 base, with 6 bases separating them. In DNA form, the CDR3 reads TGTGCCAGCAGTTTCGGGGAGAACACTGAAGCTTTCTTT. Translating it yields CASSFGENTEAFF.

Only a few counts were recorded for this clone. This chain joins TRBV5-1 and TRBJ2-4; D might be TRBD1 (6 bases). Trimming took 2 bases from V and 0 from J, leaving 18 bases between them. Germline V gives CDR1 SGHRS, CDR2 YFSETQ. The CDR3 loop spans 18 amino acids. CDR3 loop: CASSFGYNYREAKNIQYF. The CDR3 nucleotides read TGCGCCAGCAGCTTCGGATACAATTACAGGGAAGCCAAAAACATTCAGTACTTC.

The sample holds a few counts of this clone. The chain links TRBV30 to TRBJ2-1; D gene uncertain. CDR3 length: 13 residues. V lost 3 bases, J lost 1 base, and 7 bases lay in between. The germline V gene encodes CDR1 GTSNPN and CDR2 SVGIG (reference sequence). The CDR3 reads CAWSDGSYNEQFF. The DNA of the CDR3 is TGTGCCTGGAGCGACGGGTCCTACAATGAGCAGTTCTTC.